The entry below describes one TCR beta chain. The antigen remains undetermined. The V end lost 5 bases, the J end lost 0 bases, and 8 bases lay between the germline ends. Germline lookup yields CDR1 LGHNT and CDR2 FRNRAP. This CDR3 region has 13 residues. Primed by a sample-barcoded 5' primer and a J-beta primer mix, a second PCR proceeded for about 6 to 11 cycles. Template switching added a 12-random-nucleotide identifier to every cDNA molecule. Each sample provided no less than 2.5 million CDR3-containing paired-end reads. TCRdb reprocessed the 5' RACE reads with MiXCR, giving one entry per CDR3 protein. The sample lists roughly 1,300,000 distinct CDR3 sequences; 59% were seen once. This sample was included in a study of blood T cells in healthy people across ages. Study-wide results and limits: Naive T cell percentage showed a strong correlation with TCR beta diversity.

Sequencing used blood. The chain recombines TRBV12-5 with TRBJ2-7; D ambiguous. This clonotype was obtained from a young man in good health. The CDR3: CASGPASSYEQYF. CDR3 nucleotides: TGTGCTAGTGGTCCCGCGAGCTCCTACGAGCAGTACTTC.